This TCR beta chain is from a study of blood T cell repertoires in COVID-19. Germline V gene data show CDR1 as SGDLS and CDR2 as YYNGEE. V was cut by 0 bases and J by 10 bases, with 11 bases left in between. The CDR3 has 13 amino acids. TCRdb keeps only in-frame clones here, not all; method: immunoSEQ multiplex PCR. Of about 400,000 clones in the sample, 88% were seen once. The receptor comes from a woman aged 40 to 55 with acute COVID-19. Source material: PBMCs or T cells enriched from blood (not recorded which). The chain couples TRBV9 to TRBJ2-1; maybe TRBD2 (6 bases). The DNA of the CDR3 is TGTGCCAGCAGCGTAGGACGGGCGGGGGAGCAGTTCTTC. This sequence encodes CASSVGRAGEQFF.